These T cell receptor beta chains were read from a single sample in a study of PD-L1 blockade in urothelial cancer. Generated by immunoSEQ multiplex PCR, the TCRdb table keeps only in-frame clones and is missing some. The table shows tens of thousands of clones, with approximately 84% occurring only once. The material sequenced was PBMCs, taken around atezolizumab (anti-PD-L1) treatment. The receptors originated from a man aged 50-59 years with urothelial cancer. Each CDR3 is given with its conserved first and last residue. A D gene is named only where the DNA matches it firmly. Some rows mark clone size as missing; the rest say once, few, many or name a class of expanded clone.

>.|TRBJ1-5|TRBV19|.
CASSIDLRATYSNQPQHF
TGTGCCAGTAGTATAGATCTGCGGGCAACGTATAGCAATCAGCCCCAGCATTTT
>.|TRBJ1-2|TRBV4-1|TRBD1
CASSQVQGQDYGYTF
TGCGCCAGCAGCCAAGTCCAGGGACAGGACTATGGCTACACCTTC
>.|TRBJ2-3|TRBV10-2|.
CASSGSGRAADTQYF
TGCGCCAGCAGCGGTAGCGGTAGAGCTGCAGATACGCAGTATTTT
>.|TRBJ2-7|TRBV11-3|.
CASSLDRFYEQYF
TGTGCCAGCAGCTTAGACAGGTTTTACGAGCAGTACTTC
>few|TRBJ2-3|TRBV28|.
CASIYGDSSTDTQYF
TGTGCCAGCATTTACGGGGACTCTAGCACAGATACGCAGTATTTT
>once|TRBJ2-3|TRBV2|.
CASSKVPSGTDTQYF
TGTGCCAGCAGCAAGGTTCCTAGCGGCACAGATACGCAGTATTTT
>.|TRBJ2-3|TRBV7-9|TRBD1
CASSSGTGKNTQYF
TGTGCCAGCAGCTCGGGGACAGGGAAGAATACGCAGTATTTT
>.|TRBJ2-1|TRBV11-3|.
CASSSAQGPHNEQFF
TGTGCCAGCAGCTCAGCACAGGGTCCCCACAATGAGCAGTTCTTC
>.|TRBJ1-5|TRBV9|.
CASSVEGGSNQPQHF
TGTGCCAGCAGCGTAGAGGGAGGTAGCAATCAGCCCCAGCATTTT
>.|TRBJ1-5|TRBV28|TRBD1
CASSLIGLRTGSVQPQHF
TGTGCCAGCAGTTTAATTGGCCTAAGGACAGGGTCAGTGCAGCCCCAGCATTTT
>.|TRBJ2-7|TRBV27|TRBD2
CASKERGVNSGRYEQYF
TGTGCCAGCAAAGAGCGGGGGGTAAATTCGGGACGATACGAGCAGTACTTC
>.|TRBJ2-7|TRBV21-1|.
CASSIHRDRESYEQYF
TGTGCCAGCAGCATTCATCGGGACAGGGAGTCCTACGAGCAGTACTTC
>few|TRBJ1-4|TRBV9|TRBD1
CASSVGQGGEKLFF
TGTGCCAGCAGCGTTGGACAGGGAGGTGAAAAACTGTTTTTT
>.|TRBJ1-1|TRBV6-5|.
CASSLVRDNTEAFF
TGTGCCAGCAGTCTCGTCAGGGATAACACTGAAGCTTTCTTT
>.|TRBJ1-5|TRBV2|TRBD1
CASSESRGGNQPQHF
TGTGCCAGCAGTGAATCCAGGGGGGGCAATCAGCCCCAGCATTTT
>.|TRBJ2-5|TRBV5-6|.
CASSSSVYQETQYF
TGTGCCAGCAGCTCGTCAGTCTACCAAGAGACCCAGTACTTC
>.|TRBJ2-1|TRBV4-3|TRBD2
CASSQAPHNSGRASEQFF
TGCGCCAGCAGCCAAGCTCCCCATAATAGCGGGAGGGCCAGTGAGCAGTTCTTC
>once|TRBJ2-7|TRBV28|.
CASSPPGMGYEQYF
TGTGCCAGCAGTCCACCGGGAATGGGATACGAGCAGTACTTC
>.|TRBJ2-7|TRBV11-2|TRBD2
CASSPVGGAGYEQYF
TGTGCCAGCAGCCCGGTCGGGGGGGCTGGTTACGAGCAGTACTTC
>.|TRBJ1-1|TRBV5-1|TRBD1
CASSSEGTGVTEAFF
TGCGCCAGCAGCTCTGAAGGGACAGGGGTCACTGAAGCTTTCTTT
>.|TRBJ1-2|TRBV19|.
CASAMTGSNYGYTF
TGTGCCAGTGCCATGACAGGCTCTAACTATGGCTACACCTTC
>.|TRBJ1-5|TRBV6-5|TRBD1
CASRGQGDQPQHF
TGTGCCAGCAGAGGACAGGGGGATCAGCCCCAGCATTTT